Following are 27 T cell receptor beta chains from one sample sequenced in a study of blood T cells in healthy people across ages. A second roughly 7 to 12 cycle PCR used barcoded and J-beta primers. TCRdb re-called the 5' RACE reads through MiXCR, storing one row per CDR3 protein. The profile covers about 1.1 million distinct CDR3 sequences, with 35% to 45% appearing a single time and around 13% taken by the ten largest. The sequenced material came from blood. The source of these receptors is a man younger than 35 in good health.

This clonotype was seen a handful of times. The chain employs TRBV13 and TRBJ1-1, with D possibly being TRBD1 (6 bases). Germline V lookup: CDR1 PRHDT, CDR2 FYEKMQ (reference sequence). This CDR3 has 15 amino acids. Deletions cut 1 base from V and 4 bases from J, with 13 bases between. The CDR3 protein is CASSLEGGGGTEAFF. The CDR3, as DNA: TGTGCCAGCAGCTTAGAGGGGGGCGGAGGCACTGAAGCTTTCTTT. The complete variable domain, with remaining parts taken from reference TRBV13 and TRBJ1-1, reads AAGVIQSPRHLIKEKRETATLKCYPIPRHDTVYWYQQGPGQDPQFLISFYEKMQSDKGSIPDRFSAQQFSDYHSELNMSSLELGDSALYFCASSLEGGGGTEAFFGQGTRLTVV.

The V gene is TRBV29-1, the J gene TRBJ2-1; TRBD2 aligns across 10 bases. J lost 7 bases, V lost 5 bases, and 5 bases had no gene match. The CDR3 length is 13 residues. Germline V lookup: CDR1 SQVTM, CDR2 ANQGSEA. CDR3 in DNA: TGCAGCGTTTGGTCTAGCGGGGGTAATGAGCAGTTCTTC. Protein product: CSVWSSGGNEQFF.

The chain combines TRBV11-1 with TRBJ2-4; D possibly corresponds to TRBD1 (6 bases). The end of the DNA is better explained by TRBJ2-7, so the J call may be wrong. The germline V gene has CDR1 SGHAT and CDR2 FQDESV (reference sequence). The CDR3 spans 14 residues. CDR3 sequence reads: CASSPGGPNYEQYF. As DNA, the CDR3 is TGTGCCAGCAGCCCTGGGGGCCCTAACTACGAGCAGTACTTC.

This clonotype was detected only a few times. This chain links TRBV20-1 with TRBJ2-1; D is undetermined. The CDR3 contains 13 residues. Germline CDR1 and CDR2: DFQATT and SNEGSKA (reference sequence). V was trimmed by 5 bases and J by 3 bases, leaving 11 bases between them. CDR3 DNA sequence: TGCAGTGCTGAGAGATTGAACTACAATGAGCAGTTCTTC. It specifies CSAERLNYNEQFF.

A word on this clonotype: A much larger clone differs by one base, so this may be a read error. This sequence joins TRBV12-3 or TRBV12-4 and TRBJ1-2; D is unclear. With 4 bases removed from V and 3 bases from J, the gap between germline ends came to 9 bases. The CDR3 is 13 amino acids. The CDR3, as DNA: TGTGCCAGCAGTTGGCGGGAGGACTATGGCTACACCTTC. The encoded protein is CASSWREDYGYTF.

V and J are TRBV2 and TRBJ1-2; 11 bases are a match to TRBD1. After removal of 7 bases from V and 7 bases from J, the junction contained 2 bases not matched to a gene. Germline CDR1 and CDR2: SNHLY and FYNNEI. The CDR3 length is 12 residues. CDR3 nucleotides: TGTGCCAGCATGGGGACAGGGGGTGGCTACACCTTC. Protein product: CASMGTGGGYTF.

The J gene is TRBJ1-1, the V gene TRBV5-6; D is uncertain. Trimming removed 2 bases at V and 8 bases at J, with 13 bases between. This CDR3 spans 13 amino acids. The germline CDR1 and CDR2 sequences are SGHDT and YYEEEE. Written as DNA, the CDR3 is TGTGCCAGCAGCTTAGGGTCTGGTTACGAAGCTTTCTTT. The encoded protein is CASSLGSGYEAFF.

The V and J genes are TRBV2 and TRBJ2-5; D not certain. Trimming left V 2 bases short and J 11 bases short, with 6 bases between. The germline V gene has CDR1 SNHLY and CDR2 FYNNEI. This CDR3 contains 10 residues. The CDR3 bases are TGTGCCAGCAGTGAATTGGAGCAGTACTTC. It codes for CASSELEQYF.

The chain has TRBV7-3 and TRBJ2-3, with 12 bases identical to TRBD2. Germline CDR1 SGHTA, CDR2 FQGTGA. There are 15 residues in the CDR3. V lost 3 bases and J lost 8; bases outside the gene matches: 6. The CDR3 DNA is TGTGCCAGCAGCTTGACTAGCGGGGGATCAAGTACGCAGTATTTT. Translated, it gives CASSLTSGGSSTQYF.

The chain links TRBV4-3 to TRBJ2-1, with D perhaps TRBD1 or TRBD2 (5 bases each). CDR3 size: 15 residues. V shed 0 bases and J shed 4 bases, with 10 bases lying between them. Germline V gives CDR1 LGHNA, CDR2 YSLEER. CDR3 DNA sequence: TGCGCCAGCAGCCAAGACTCGGGGCTGTACAATGAGCAGTTCTTC. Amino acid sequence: CASSQDSGLYNEQFF.

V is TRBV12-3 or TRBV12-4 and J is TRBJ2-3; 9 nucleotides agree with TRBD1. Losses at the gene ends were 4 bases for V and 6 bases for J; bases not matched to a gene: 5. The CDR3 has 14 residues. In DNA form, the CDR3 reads TGTGCCAGCAGTTCTACAGGGGGCGGGGATACGCAGTATTTT. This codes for CASSSTGGGDTQYF.

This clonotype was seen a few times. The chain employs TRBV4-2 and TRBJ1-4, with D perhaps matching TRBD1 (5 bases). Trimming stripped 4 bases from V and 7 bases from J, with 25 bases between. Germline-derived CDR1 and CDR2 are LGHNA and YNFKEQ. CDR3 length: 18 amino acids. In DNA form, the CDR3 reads TGTGCCAGCAGCCTAGAGCCGGGCACTAAGATGGGGGGTGAAAAACTGTTTTTT. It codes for CASSLEPGTKMGGEKLFF.

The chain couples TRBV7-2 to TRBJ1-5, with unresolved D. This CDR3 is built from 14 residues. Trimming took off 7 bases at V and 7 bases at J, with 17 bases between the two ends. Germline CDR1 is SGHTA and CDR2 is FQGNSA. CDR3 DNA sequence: TGTGCCAGCAAGAAGGAGGCAAGTAAACAGCCCCAGCATTTT. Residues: CASKKEASKQPQHF.

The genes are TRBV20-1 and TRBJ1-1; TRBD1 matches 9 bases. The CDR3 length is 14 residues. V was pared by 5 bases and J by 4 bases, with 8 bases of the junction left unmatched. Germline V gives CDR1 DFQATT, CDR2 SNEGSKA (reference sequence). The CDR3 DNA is TGCAGTGCTGGACGAATGACAGGGGGCACTGAAGCTTTCTTT. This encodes CSAGRMTGGTEAFF.

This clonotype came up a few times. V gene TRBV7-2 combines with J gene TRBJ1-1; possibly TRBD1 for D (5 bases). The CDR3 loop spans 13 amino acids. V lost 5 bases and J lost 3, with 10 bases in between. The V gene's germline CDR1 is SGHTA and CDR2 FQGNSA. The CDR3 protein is CASSGGRYTEAFF. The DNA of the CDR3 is TGTGCCAGCAGCGGGGGACGGTACACTGAAGCTTTCTTT.

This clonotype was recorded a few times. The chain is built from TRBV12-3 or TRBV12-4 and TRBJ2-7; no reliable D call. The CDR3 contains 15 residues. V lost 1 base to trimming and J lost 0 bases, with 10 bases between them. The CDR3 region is CASSLGPDHSYEQYF. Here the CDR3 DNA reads TGTGCCAGCAGTTTAGGGCCGGACCACTCCTACGAGCAGTACTTC.

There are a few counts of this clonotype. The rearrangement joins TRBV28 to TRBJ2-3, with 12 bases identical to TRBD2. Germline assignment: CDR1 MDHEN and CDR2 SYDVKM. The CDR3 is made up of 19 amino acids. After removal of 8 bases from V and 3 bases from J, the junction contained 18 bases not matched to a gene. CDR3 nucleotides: TGTGCCAGCGCTATCACCGGGACTAGCGGGTTATTTCCGACAGATACGCAGTATTTT. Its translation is CASAITGTSGLFPTDTQYF.

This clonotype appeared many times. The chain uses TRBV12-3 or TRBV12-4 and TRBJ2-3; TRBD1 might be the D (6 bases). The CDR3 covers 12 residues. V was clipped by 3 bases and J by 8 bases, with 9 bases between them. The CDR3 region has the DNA TGTGCCAGCAGTTTCCTACAGGGTACGCAGTATTTT. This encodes CASSFLQGTQYF.

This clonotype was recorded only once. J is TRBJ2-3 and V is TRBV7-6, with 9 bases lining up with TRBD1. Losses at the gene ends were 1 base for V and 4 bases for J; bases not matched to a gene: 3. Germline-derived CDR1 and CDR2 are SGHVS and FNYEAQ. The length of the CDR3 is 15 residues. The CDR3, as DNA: TGTGCCAGCAGCTTAGGGACAGGGGAGTCAGATACGCAGTATTTT. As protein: CASSLGTGESDTQYF.

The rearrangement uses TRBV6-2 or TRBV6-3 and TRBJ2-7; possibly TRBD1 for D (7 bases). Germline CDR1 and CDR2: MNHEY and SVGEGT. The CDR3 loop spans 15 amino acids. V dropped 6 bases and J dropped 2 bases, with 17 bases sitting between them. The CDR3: CASREGQLMAYEQYF. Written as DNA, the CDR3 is TGTGCCAGCAGGGAGGGACAGCTGATGGCCTACGAGCAGTACTTC.

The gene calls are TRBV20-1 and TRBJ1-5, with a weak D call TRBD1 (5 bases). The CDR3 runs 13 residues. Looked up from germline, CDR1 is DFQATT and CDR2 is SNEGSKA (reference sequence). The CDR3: CRVGAGVNQPQHF. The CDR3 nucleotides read TGCAGAGTAGGGGCCGGAGTAAATCAGCCCCAGCATTTT.

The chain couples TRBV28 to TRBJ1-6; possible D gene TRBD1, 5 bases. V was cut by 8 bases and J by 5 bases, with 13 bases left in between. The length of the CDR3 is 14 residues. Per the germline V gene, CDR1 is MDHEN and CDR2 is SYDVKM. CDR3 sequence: CASGTGTDNSPLHF. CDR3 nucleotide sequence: TGTGCCAGCGGGACCGGGACGGATAATTCACCCCTCCACTTT.

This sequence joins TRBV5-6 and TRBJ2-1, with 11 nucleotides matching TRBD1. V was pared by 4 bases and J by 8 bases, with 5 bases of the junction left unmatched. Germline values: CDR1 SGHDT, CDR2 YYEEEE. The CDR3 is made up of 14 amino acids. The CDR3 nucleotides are TGTGCCAGCAGCGTGGGACAGGGGGGTTATGAGCAGTTCTTC. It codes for CASSVGQGGYEQFF.

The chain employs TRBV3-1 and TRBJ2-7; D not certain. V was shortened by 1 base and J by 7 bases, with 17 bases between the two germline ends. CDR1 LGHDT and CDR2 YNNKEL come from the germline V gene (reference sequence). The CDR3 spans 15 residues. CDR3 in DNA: TGTGCCAGCAGCCAAGGGGCCAAGTCCTACAATGAGCAGTACTTC. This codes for CASSQGAKSYNEQYF.

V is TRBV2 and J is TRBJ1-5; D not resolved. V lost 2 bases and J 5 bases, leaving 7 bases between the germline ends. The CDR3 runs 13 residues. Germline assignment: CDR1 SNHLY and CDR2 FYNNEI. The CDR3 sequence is CASSEPSDQPQHF. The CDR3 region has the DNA TGTGCCAGCAGTGAACCCTCGGATCAGCCCCAGCATTTT.

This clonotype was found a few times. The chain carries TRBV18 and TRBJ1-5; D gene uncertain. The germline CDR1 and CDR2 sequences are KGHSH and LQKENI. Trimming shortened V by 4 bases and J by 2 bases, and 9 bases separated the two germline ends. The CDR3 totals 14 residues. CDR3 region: CASSQSSGNQPQHF. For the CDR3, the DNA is TGTGCCAGCTCACAGTCAAGCGGCAATCAGCCCCAGCATTTT.

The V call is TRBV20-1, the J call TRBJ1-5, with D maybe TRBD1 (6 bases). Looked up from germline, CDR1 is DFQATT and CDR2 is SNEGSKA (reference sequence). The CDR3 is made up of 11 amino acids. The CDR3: CRGGADQPQHF. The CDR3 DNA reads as TGCAGGGGGGGGGCAGATCAGCCCCAGCATTTT.